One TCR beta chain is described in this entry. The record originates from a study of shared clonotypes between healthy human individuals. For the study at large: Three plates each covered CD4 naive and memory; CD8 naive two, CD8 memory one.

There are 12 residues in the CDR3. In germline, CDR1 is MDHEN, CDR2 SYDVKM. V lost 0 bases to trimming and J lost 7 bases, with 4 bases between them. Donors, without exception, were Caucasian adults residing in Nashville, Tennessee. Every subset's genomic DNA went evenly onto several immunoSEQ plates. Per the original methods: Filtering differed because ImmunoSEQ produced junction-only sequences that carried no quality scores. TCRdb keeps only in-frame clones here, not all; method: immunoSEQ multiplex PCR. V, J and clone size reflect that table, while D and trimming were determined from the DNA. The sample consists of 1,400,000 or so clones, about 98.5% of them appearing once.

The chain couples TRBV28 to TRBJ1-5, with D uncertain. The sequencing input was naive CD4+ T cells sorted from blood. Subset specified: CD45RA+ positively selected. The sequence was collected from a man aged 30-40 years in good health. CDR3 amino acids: CASSLWAQPQHF. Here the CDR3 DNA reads TGTGCCAGCAGTTTATGGGCCCAGCCCCAGCATTTT.